Listed below are T cell receptor beta chains from one sample, sequenced in a study of blood T cell repertoires in COVID-19. Some clones are missing from TCRdb's copy, which holds only in-frame ones; the method was immunoSEQ multiplex PCR. The data contain tens of thousands of clones, roughly 91% of them seen just once; the ten biggest clones take up approximately 8%. Sequencing was carried out using peripheral blood. The receptors were gathered from a man aged 45-65 years with active COVID-19. Both conserved end residues are part of each CDR3. Fields, in order: clone size, V gene, CDR3 protein. Size tells how often a clone was seen (once, few, many) or the class of an expanded clone, and some rows leave it out.

clone size: NA; V gene: TRBV12-5; CDR3 protein: CASGLVRGGWDTGELFF
clone size: NA; V gene: TRBV28; CDR3 protein: CASTPGILTYEQYF
clone size: NA; V gene: TRBV6-6; CDR3 protein: CASSYSGTGDEKLFF
clone size: NA; V gene: TRBV19; CDR3 protein: CASSLRVGEAFF
clone size: NA; V gene: TRBV5-1; CDR3 protein: CASSITGGDTEAFF
clone size: once; V gene: TRBV18; CDR3 protein: CASSLVLASFYEQYF
clone size: once; V gene: TRBV6-6; CDR3 protein: CASSRRRTEAFF
clone size: NA; V gene: TRBV4-3; CDR3 protein: CASSQDRTGVQPQHF
clone size: NA; V gene: TRBV4-1; CDR3 protein: CASSRRLAGSTGELFF
clone size: NA; V gene: TRBV7-8; CDR3 protein: CASSPFAEREVGTQETQYF
clone size: NA; V gene: TRBV7-2; CDR3 protein: CASSLVASGASTGELFF
clone size: NA; V gene: TRBV6-5; CDR3 protein: CASRTDGYTEAFF
clone size: few; V gene: TRBV7-9; CDR3 protein: CASSSQGMEKLFF
clone size: NA; V gene: TRBV7-9; CDR3 protein: CASSSGLNTEAFF
clone size: NA; V gene: TRBV3-1/TRBV3-2; CDR3 protein: CASSQPRTGHNEQFF
clone size: NA; V gene: TRBV9; CDR3 protein: CASSGTSGGNEQFF
clone size: NA; V gene: TRBV5-4; CDR3 protein: CASSLVGGQNTEAFF
clone size: few; V gene: TRBV6-5; CDR3 protein: CASSLTPGVGQPQHF
clone size: NA; V gene: TRBV28; CDR3 protein: CASSLGPDRGEQYF
clone size: NA; V gene: TRBV19; CDR3 protein: CASSWDRVSKAFF
clone size: NA; V gene: TRBV24-1; CDR3 protein: CATSGGGRGHNEQFF
clone size: NA; V gene: TRBV7-2; CDR3 protein: CASSFQTNEKLFF
clone size: NA; V gene: TRBV15; CDR3 protein: CATSRGTGENQPQHF
clone size: NA; V gene: TRBV4-2; CDR3 protein: CASRPRGLSAVNTGELFF
clone size: NA; V gene: TRBV4-3; CDR3 protein: CASSRNRDLETQYF